The T cell receptor (beta chain) under discussion was sequenced for a study of T cell responses to AZD1222 COVID-19 vaccine. Trimming took off 9 bases at V and 4 bases at J, with 22 bases between the two ends. The CDR3 extends over 15 amino acids. Per germline, CDR1 LNHDA and CDR2 SQIVND (reference sequence). The protocol was immunoSEQ multiplex PCR, while the TCRdb copy is restricted to in-frame clones and leaves out a portion. The sample carries some 170,000 clones, 85% to 95% recorded once. The TCR originated in an adult in good health. This sequence joins TRBV19 and TRBJ2-7, with D perhaps TRBD1 or TRBD2 (5 bases each). The sequences come from peripheral blood, collected on day 0 of AZD1222 vaccination. CDR3 bases: TGTGCCAGCGCCGACCCCAGTTCGGGGCTGTACGAGCAGTACTTC. It yields the protein CASADPSSGLYEQYF.